A selection of T cell receptor beta chains follows, all from one sample in a study of T cell changes during pregnancy in multiple sclerosis. TCRdb's table, derived via immunoSEQ multiplex PCR, lists solely in-frame clones and lacks some. The profile shows roughly 40,000 clones, about 92% of them singletons. This sample comprised peripheral blood, obtained before pregnancy. The receptors here all came from a female donor with multiple sclerosis, enrolled in a pregnancy study. Each CDR3 is given with its conserved first and last residue. The D gene is left open where the match is weak. The size entry is marked missing in some rows and otherwise reads once, few, many or a size class.

J gene | V gene | clone size | D gene | CDR3 DNA | CDR3 protein
TRBJ1-2 | TRBV18 | NA | TRBD1 | TGTGCCAGCTCACCACCTGGCCCTTCCGGGACAGGGAATGGCTACACCTTC | CASSPPGPSGTGNGYTF
TRBJ2-7 | TRBV19 | NA | TRBD2 | TGTGCCAGTAGTACCCCACCCCGTAGCGGGCGAGTCGAGCAGTACTTC | CASSTPPRSGRVEQYF
TRBJ2-5 | TRBV10-3 | NA | TRBD2 | TGTGCCATCAGAGGACTAGCGGGGGGACAAGAGACCCAGTACTTC | CAIRGLAGGQETQYF
TRBJ1-2 | TRBV6-5 | NA | NA | TGTGCCAGCAGTTCCCCCGAGGGCTACACCTTC | CASSSPEGYTF
TRBJ2-1 | TRBV7-2 | NA | TRBD2 | TGTGCCAGCAGCCGCATAGGAGAAGCGGGAGTAGGATCCTACAATGAGCAGTTCTTC | CASSRIGEAGVGSYNEQFF
TRBJ2-5 | TRBV19 | NA | NA | TGTGCCAGTAGTATAAGACAGTCCCAAGAGACCCAGTACTTC | CASSIRQSQETQYF
TRBJ1-2 | TRBV11-2 | NA | NA | TGTGCCAGCAGCTTAGAGGCAGGGCTCGACGGTGGCTACACCTTC | CASSLEAGLDGGYTF
TRBJ1-1 | TRBV9 | NA | NA | TGTGCCAGCAGCGTAGCTTTCCCGACGACAGGTATGAACACTGAAGCTTTCTTT | CASSVAFPTTGMNTEAFF
TRBJ2-3 | TRBV10-1 | NA | TRBD2 | TGCGCCAGCAGTCCGGGGGGGTCAGCCACCACAGATACGCAGTATTTT | CASSPGGSATTDTQYF
TRBJ2-7 | TRBV11-2 | NA | TRBD2 | TGTGCCAGCAGCTTAGGACTAGCGGGAGGGGGCTCCTACGAGCAGTACTTC | CASSLGLAGGGSYEQYF
TRBJ1-2 | TRBV5-1 | NA | TRBD1 | TGCGCCAGCAGCTTGGAGGGACAGGTCTATGGCTACACCTTC | CASSLEGQVYGYTF
TRBJ2-7 | TRBV5-1 | NA | NA | TGCGCCAGCAGACCTTATCCGGGGGCCTACGAGCAGTACTTC | CASRPYPGAYEQYF
TRBJ1-1 | TRBV7-9 | NA | NA | TGTGCCAGCAGCTTAGTCCGTTTTCAGGAAGCTTTCTTT | CASSLVRFQEAFF
TRBJ2-3 | TRBV6-1 | NA | NA | TGTGCCAGCAGTGAGCCGCGAAATACGCAGTATTTT | CASSEPRNTQYF
TRBJ2-7 | TRBV27 | NA | TRBD2 | TGTGCCAGCAGTTCAGATGGACTAGCGCCTTACGAGCAGTACTTC | CASSSDGLAPYEQYF
TRBJ2-1 | TRBV4-3 | NA | TRBD2 | TGCGCCAGCAGCCACACTAGCGGGAGGCCCGATGAGCAGTTCTTC | CASSHTSGRPDEQFF
TRBJ2-1 | TRBV5-1 | once | NA | TGCGCCAGCAGCTTGAGCCCGGGACTCTTATACAATGAGCAGTTCTTC | CASSLSPGLLYNEQFF
TRBJ1-1 | TRBV6-6 | few | NA | TGTGCCAGCAGTTCCGCGGGAGCTTTCTTT | CASSSAGAFF
TRBJ2-7 | TRBV29-1 | NA | NA | TGCAGCGCCATGGTTTCTATAGCCGCCTACGAGCAGTACTTC | CSAMVSIAAYEQYF
TRBJ1-1 | TRBV28 | NA | TRBD1 | TGTGCCAGCAGCCTGCAGGGGGCGAAAACTGAAGCTTTCTTT | CASSLQGAKTEAFF
TRBJ2-7 | TRBV29-1 | NA | NA | TGCAGCGTTGGCTCTTCGGGCAGGGCCTACGAGCAGTACTTC | CSVGSSGRAYEQYF
TRBJ1-4 | TRBV27 | NA | TRBD1 | TGTGCCAGCAGTTTAAGGACAGGAGCACGGGAAAAACTGTTTTTT | CASSLRTGAREKLFF